Listed here are 32 T cell receptor beta chains from one sample, sequenced in a study of cytomegalovirus exposure and HLA in healthy donors. A multiplex PCR was run with 60 Vbeta primers and 13 Jbeta primers. Sequenced by immunoSEQ multiplex PCR; TCRdb stores in-frame clones only, minus some. The listing contains under 200,000 clones. Material for sequencing was PBMCs. The receptor source for this set is a woman aged 18-35 years in good health and CMV-seropositive.

V gene TRBV6-5 combines with J gene TRBJ1-6, with D perhaps TRBD1 (6 bases). Deletions cut 2 bases from V and 8 bases from J, with 13 bases between. Germline-derived CDR1 and CDR2 are MNHEY and SVGAGI. CDR3 size: 15 residues. The CDR3 protein is CASSYNGGQDSPLHF. The CDR3 region has the DNA TGTGCCAGCAGTTACAACGGGGGGCAGGATTCACCCCTCCACTTT.

J is TRBJ2-7 and V is TRBV9; 11 bases are shared with TRBD2. The CDR3 is 16 amino acids. V gave up 0 bases and J gave up 3 bases; unmatched junction bases: 5. Germline V gene lookup returns CDR1 SGDLS and CDR2 YYNGEE. The CDR3 sequence is CASSVGASGGIYEQYF. CDR3 nucleotide sequence: TGTGCCAGCAGCGTAGGGGCTAGCGGGGGGATCTACGAGCAGTACTTC.

The chain is built from TRBV6-6 and TRBJ1-4; D unclear. Trimming shortened V by 6 bases and J by 14 bases, and 13 bases separated the two germline ends. The CDR3 has 11 amino acids. CDR1 is MNHNY and CDR2 is SVGAGI in the germline V gene (reference sequence). This CDR3 is CASSTVMGLFF. In DNA form, the CDR3 reads TGTGCCAGCAGCACAGTTATGGGTCTGTTTTTT.

The chain has TRBV5-6 and TRBJ1-1, with D tentatively TRBD1 (5 bases). V shed 4 bases and J shed 8 bases, with 18 bases lying between them. This CDR3 contains 14 residues. Germline V gene data show CDR1 as SGHDT and CDR2 as YYEEEE. DNA of the CDR3: TGTGCCAGCAGCCACTCCTGGGGAGGGGCAGAAGCTTTCTTT. Residues: CASSHSWGGAEAFF.

The rearrangement links TRBV10-3 to TRBJ2-7; 8 nucleotides agree with TRBD1. Germline CDR1 reads ENHRY; CDR2 reads SYGVKD. The junction had 4 bases not matched to a gene; V was cut back by 10 bases and J by 2 bases. The CDR3 has 12 amino acids. CDR3 coding DNA: TGTGCCACCTCACAGGGGGCCTACGAGCAGTACTTC. Its protein product is CATSQGAYEQYF.

This chain uses TRBV10-3 with TRBJ2-3; 8 bases map to TRBD2. The germline CDR1 and CDR2 sequences are ENHRY and SYGVKD. The ends lost 11 bases at V and 6 bases at J; junction bases unmatched: 13. The CDR3 is made up of 14 amino acids. CDR3 protein: CAARSGGRSDTQYF. In nucleotides, the CDR3 is TGTGCCGCAAGAAGCGGGGGACGTTCGGATACGCAGTATTTT.

The chain uses TRBV28 and TRBJ1-5; 8 nucleotides match TRBD1. Germline loops: CDR1 MDHEN, CDR2 SYDVKM. The CDR3 spans 14 residues. J was trimmed by 9 bases and V by 4 bases; bases with no gene match: 8. CDR3 bases: TGTGCCAGCAGTTACATATCAGGGGGCAGGCCCCAGCATTTT. Translated: CASSYISGGRPQHF.

V gene TRBV7-9 combines with J gene TRBJ1-4; 8 nucleotides agree with TRBD1. V lost 5 bases to trimming and J lost 11 bases; unmatched junction nucleotides: 4. CDR3 length: 12 amino acids. CDR1 SEHNR and CDR2 FQNEAQ come from the germline V gene (reference sequence). In nucleotides, the CDR3 is TGTGCCAGCAGCCCCCGGACAGGGAAACTGTTTTTT. It specifies CASSPRTGKLFF.

V usage is TRBV10-2 and J usage is TRBJ1-1; weak D call: TRBD1 (5 bases). V lost 6 bases and J lost 1, with 12 bases in between. The CDR3 length is 14 residues. Looked up from germline, CDR1 is WSHSY and CDR2 is SAAADI. This CDR3 is CASRGGVTNTEAFF. The CDR3, as DNA: TGCGCCAGCAGGGGAGGGGTTACGAACACTGAAGCTTTCTTT.

About this clone: A junction boundary mismatches the germline segment, possibly from a read error. V is TRBV7-2 and J is TRBJ2-7, with 8 positions matching TRBD2. The CDR3 loop spans 17 amino acids. CDR1 SGHTA and CDR2 FQGNSA come from the germline V gene. The CDR3 sequence: CASSQFTGGTPSSEQYF. DNA of the CDR3: TGTGCCAGCAGCCAATTCACGGGGGGGACTCCCTCCTCCGAGCAGTACTTC. Full variable domain (missing parts from reference TRBV7-2 and TRBJ2-7): GAGVSQSPSNKVTEKGKDVELRCDPISGHTALYWYRQSLGQGLEFLIYFQGNSAPDKSGLPSDRFSAERTGGSVSTLTIQRTQQEDSAVYLCASSQFTGGTPSSEQYFGPGTRLTVT.

On this clone: A junction boundary mismatches the germline segment, possibly from a read error. This chain's CDR3 is CASRPLRYNEQFF. As DNA, the CDR3 is TGTGCTAGCAGACCACTCAGGTACAATGAGCAGTTCTTC. The genes are TRBV7-7 and TRBJ2-1; no clear D gene. The CDR3 runs 13 residues. Per germline, CDR1 SSHAT and CDR2 FNYEAQ (reference sequence).

The V and J genes are TRBV7-3 and TRBJ2-2, with D tentatively TRBD1 (5 bases). V was clipped by 6 bases and J by 1 base, with 6 bases between them. The CDR3 is 13 amino acids. Germline CDR1 reads SGHTA; CDR2 reads FQGTGA. This CDR3 is CASSGQNTGELFF. CDR3 coding DNA: TGTGCCAGCAGTGGACAGAACACCGGGGAGCTGTTTTTT.

This rearrangement joins TRBV19 to TRBJ2-2, with D possibly being TRBD1 (5 bases). Trimming took 5 bases from V and 6 from J, leaving 10 bases between them. The CDR3 has 13 residues. CDR1 is LNHDA and CDR2 is SQIVND in the germline V gene (reference sequence). CDR3 sequence (DNA): TGTGCCAGTAGTGGGGCCTGGGCCGGGGAGCTGTTTTTT. This sequence encodes CASSGAWAGELFF.

The V and J genes are TRBV6-6 and TRBJ2-4, with TRBD1 as a possible D gene (6 bases). In germline, CDR1 is MNHNY, CDR2 SVGAGI (reference sequence). The ends were cut back, 6 bases at V and 4 bases at J, with 13 bases in the middle. The CDR3 consists of 14 residues. CDR3 sequence reads: CASREEGGKNIQYF. The CDR3 DNA is TGTGCCAGCAGAGAGGAAGGGGGAAAAAACATTCAGTACTTC.

The chain uses TRBV10-1 and TRBJ2-7; 10 bases agree with TRBD2. CDR1 WNHNN and CDR2 SYGVQD come from the germline V gene (reference sequence). The CDR3 contains 15 residues. The V gene end was trimmed by 3 bases and the J gene end by 7 bases; junction bases not matched to a gene: 9. The CDR3 loop is CASSEPAGGPGEQYF. Here the CDR3 DNA reads TGCGCCAGCAGTGAACCAGCGGGGGGGCCGGGGGAGCAGTACTTC.

The rearrangement links TRBV18 to TRBJ1-3; D possibly corresponds to TRBD1 (5 bases). The length of the CDR3 is 15 residues. V was trimmed by 8 bases and J by 0 bases, leaving 14 bases between them. Germline V CDR1 and CDR2: KGHSH, LQKENI. DNA for the CDR3: TGTGCCAGCCACGTAAGGGGTCTCTCTGGAAACACCATATATTTT. This translates into CASHVRGLSGNTIYF.

CDR3 region: CSVVKQGIGETQYF. CDR3 nucleotide sequence: TGCAGCGTTGTGAAACAGGGCATAGGTGAGACCCAGTACTTC. This chain joins TRBV29-1 and TRBJ2-5; perhaps TRBD1 as D (6 bases). Germline lookup yields CDR1 SQVTM and CDR2 ANQGSEA. V shed 4 bases and J shed 5 bases, with 17 bases lying between them. The CDR3 consists of 14 residues.

The gene calls are TRBV30 and TRBJ2-2; 12 bases fit TRBD2. The germline CDR1 and CDR2 sequences are GTSNPN and SVGIG (reference sequence). V lost 0 bases to trimming and J lost 2 bases; unmatched junction nucleotides: 13. CDR3 length equals 20 residues. CDR3 in DNA: TGTGCCTGGAGTGTAGGATGGGGGCTAGCGGGAGGGCCTAACACCGGGGAGCTGTTTTTT. Translation gives CAWSVGWGLAGGPNTGELFF.

V is TRBV7-9 and J is TRBJ1-1, with TRBD1 matching 11 bases. The V gene's germline CDR1 is SEHNR and CDR2 FQNEAQ (reference sequence). The CDR3 is 15 residues long. V lost 3 bases and J lost 6; bases outside the gene matches: 6. CDR3: CASSFGQGASAEAFF. CDR3 nucleotide sequence: TGTGCCAGCAGCTTCGGACAGGGGGCGAGCGCTGAAGCTTTCTTT.

This chain uses TRBV5-4 with TRBJ2-3, with 8 bases lining up with TRBD2. Germline loops: CDR1 SGHNT, CDR2 YYREEE (reference sequence). J lost 0 bases, V lost 0 bases, and 3 bases had no gene match. The CDR3 covers 16 residues. CDR3 nucleotides: TGTGCCAGCAGCTTGGGAGCGGGGGCTAGCACAGATACGCAGTATTTT. It is translated as CASSLGAGASTDTQYF.

The rearrangement links TRBV19 to TRBJ2-7; the match to TRBD2 covers 13 bases. V lost 5 bases to trimming and J lost 2 bases; unmatched junction nucleotides: 12. This CDR3 contains 18 residues. Germline values: CDR1 LNHDA, CDR2 SQIVND (reference sequence). CDR3 amino acids: CASSPGTSGTHSPYEQYF. The CDR3 DNA sequence: TGTGCCAGTAGTCCCGGGACTAGCGGGACCCATTCCCCCTACGAGCAGTACTTC.

V is TRBV10-3 and J is TRBJ2-5, with 7 nucleotides matching TRBD1. The CDR3 runs 14 residues. The trim removed 5 bases at V and 1 base at J, leaving 4 bases unmatched. The germline V gene encodes CDR1 ENHRY and CDR2 SYGVKD. CDR3 coding DNA: TGTGCCATCAGTTTGACAGGGACCCAAGAGACCCAGTACTTC. It codes for CAISLTGTQETQYF.

This chain joins TRBV19 and TRBJ1-1, with D uncertain. This CDR3 region has 13 residues. The germline gives CDR1 LNHDA, CDR2 SQIVND (reference sequence). The V and J ends lost 4 bases and 1 base respectively, with 7 bases between them. In DNA form, the CDR3 reads TGTGCCAGTAGTACGTTAGCGAACACTGAAGCTTTCTTT. Residues: CASSTLANTEAFF.

This CDR3 is CASRHGQGGSYEQYF. Here the CDR3 DNA reads TGCGCCAGCAGACACGGACAGGGGGGTTCCTACGAGCAGTACTTC. The chain joins TRBV5-1 to TRBJ2-7; the match to TRBD1 covers 10 bases. CDR1 and CDR2 from the germline V gene are SGHRS and YFSETQ. CDR3 size: 15 residues. Trimming removed 5 bases from V and 1 base from J; junction bases left unmatched: 6.

The chain couples TRBV10-2 to TRBJ1-1; 8 bases match TRBD1. Per the germline V gene, CDR1 is WSHSY and CDR2 is SAAADI. CDR3 size: 12 residues. V gave up 2 bases and J gave up 10 bases; unmatched junction bases: 3. In nucleotides, the CDR3 is TGCGCCAGCAGTGAGGGCAGGGGGCGAGCTTTCTTT. Protein: CASSEGRGRAFF.

V and J are TRBV18 and TRBJ1-1, with 8 nucleotides matching TRBD1. The V gene end was trimmed by 3 bases and the J gene end by 3 bases; junction bases not matched to a gene: 24. The CDR3 spans 21 residues. Germline V lookup: CDR1 KGHSH, CDR2 LQKENI. In DNA form, the CDR3 reads TGTGCCAGCTCACCTATTTTGGGCAGGGGGCGAACCCCTACGGGGGACACTGAAGCTTTCTTT. Its translation: CASSPILGRGRTPTGDTEAFF.

J is TRBJ1-3 and V is TRBV10-2; the match to TRBD1 covers 7 bases. The germline V gene encodes CDR1 WSHSY and CDR2 SAAADI. After removal of 2 bases from V and 1 base from J, the junction contained 8 bases not matched to a gene. The CDR3 extends over 17 amino acids. The CDR3 protein is CASSETGQVISGNTIYF. CDR3 in DNA: TGCGCCAGCAGTGAGACAGGACAGGTTATTTCTGGAAACACCATATATTTT.

The chain has TRBV12-5 and TRBJ2-3; D gene uncertain. Germline assignment: CDR1 LGHNT and CDR2 FRNRAP. The CDR3 loop spans 12 amino acids. V shed 2 bases and J shed 4 bases, with 4 bases lying between them. CDR3 sequence (DNA): TGTGCTAGTGGTTTGAGCTCAGATACGCAGTATTTT. Protein: CASGLSSDTQYF.

This chain uses TRBV30 with TRBJ2-1; D possibly corresponds to TRBD2 (5 bases). CDR1 is GTSNPN, CDR2 SVGIG, per germline (reference sequence). Trimming took off 5 bases at V and 6 bases at J, with 11 bases between the two ends. CDR3 size: 12 residues. The CDR3 DNA follows: TGTGCCTGGGGTCGACGGGGCAATGAGCAGTTCTTC. Translation gives CAWGRRGNEQFF.

This chain connects TRBV4-2 to TRBJ2-1; TRBD2 matches 7 bases. The CDR3 contains 18 residues. V lost 3 bases, J lost 0 bases, and 11 bases stayed unmatched. Germline CDR1 and CDR2: LGHNA and YNFKEQ. This chain's CDR3 is CASSHQPLADPSYNEQFF. For the CDR3, the DNA is TGTGCCAGCAGCCACCAGCCGCTAGCGGACCCCTCCTACAATGAGCAGTTCTTC.

The V gene is TRBV5-1, the J gene TRBJ2-7, with D perhaps matching TRBD2 (6 bases). V lost 4 bases, J lost 7 bases, and 21 bases lay in between. Germline V gene data show CDR1 as SGHRS and CDR2 as YFSETQ. The CDR3 is 15 amino acids. Here the CDR3 DNA reads TGCGCCAGCAGCGGAGGGACGTCAGGTTTTGGGGAGCAGTACTTC. Translated: CASSGGTSGFGEQYF.

The chain recombines TRBV30 with TRBJ2-1; 8 positions agree with TRBD1. CDR1 and CDR2 from the germline V gene are GTSNPN and SVGIG (reference sequence). With 5 bases clipped from V and 4 bases from J, the junction kept 7 bases outside the gene matches. The CDR3 contains 14 residues. The CDR3 protein is CAWEQGDRYNEQFF. In DNA form, the CDR3 reads TGTGCCTGGGAACAGGGGGACAGGTACAATGAGCAGTTCTTC. The variable domain in full, with the rest retrieved from reference TRBV30 and TRBJ2-1, is SQTIHQWPATLVQPVGSPLSLECTVEGTSNPNLYWYRQAAGRGLQLLFYSVGIGQISSEVPQNLSASRPQDRQFILSSKKLLLSDSGFYLCAWEQGDRYNEQFFGPGTRLTVL.